This T cell receptor (beta chain) was obtained from a study of CD8+ T cells in alopecia areata. Treatment of the sample: oral pan-JAK inhibitor, 5-10 mg twice daily. Reverse transcribed after extraction, RNA yielded cDNA as the sequencing template. Repertoires were generated with immunoSEQ multiplex PCR, while TCRdb's copy carries only in-frame clones and drops some. The top ten clones hold about 10% of a sample with over 150,000 clones, approximately 55% of them seen once. CDR3 length: 17 residues. CDR1 is LNHNV, CDR2 YYDKDF, per germline (reference sequence). The V segment lost 1 base and the J segment 6 bases; nucleotides outside the gene matches: 13.

This clonotype was sampled from a human donor with alopecia areata. The chain combines TRBV15 with TRBJ1-1; 8 nucleotides match TRBD1. This specimen was CD8+ T cells sorted from blood, taken at week 24, from a patient treated with tofacitinib. The CDR3 coding sequence is TGTGCCACCAGCAGAGGTATTACAGGGGGTGGATACGCTGAAGCTTTCTTT. Protein product: CATSRGITGGGYAEAFF. Based on the CDR3 plus reference TRBV15 and TRBJ1-1, the full variable domain is DAMVIQNPRYQVTQFGKPVTLSCSQTLNHNVMYWYQQKSSQAPKLLFHYYDKDFNNEADTPDNFQSRRPNTSFCFLDIRSPGLGDTAMYLCATSRGITGGGYAEAFFGQGTRLTVV.